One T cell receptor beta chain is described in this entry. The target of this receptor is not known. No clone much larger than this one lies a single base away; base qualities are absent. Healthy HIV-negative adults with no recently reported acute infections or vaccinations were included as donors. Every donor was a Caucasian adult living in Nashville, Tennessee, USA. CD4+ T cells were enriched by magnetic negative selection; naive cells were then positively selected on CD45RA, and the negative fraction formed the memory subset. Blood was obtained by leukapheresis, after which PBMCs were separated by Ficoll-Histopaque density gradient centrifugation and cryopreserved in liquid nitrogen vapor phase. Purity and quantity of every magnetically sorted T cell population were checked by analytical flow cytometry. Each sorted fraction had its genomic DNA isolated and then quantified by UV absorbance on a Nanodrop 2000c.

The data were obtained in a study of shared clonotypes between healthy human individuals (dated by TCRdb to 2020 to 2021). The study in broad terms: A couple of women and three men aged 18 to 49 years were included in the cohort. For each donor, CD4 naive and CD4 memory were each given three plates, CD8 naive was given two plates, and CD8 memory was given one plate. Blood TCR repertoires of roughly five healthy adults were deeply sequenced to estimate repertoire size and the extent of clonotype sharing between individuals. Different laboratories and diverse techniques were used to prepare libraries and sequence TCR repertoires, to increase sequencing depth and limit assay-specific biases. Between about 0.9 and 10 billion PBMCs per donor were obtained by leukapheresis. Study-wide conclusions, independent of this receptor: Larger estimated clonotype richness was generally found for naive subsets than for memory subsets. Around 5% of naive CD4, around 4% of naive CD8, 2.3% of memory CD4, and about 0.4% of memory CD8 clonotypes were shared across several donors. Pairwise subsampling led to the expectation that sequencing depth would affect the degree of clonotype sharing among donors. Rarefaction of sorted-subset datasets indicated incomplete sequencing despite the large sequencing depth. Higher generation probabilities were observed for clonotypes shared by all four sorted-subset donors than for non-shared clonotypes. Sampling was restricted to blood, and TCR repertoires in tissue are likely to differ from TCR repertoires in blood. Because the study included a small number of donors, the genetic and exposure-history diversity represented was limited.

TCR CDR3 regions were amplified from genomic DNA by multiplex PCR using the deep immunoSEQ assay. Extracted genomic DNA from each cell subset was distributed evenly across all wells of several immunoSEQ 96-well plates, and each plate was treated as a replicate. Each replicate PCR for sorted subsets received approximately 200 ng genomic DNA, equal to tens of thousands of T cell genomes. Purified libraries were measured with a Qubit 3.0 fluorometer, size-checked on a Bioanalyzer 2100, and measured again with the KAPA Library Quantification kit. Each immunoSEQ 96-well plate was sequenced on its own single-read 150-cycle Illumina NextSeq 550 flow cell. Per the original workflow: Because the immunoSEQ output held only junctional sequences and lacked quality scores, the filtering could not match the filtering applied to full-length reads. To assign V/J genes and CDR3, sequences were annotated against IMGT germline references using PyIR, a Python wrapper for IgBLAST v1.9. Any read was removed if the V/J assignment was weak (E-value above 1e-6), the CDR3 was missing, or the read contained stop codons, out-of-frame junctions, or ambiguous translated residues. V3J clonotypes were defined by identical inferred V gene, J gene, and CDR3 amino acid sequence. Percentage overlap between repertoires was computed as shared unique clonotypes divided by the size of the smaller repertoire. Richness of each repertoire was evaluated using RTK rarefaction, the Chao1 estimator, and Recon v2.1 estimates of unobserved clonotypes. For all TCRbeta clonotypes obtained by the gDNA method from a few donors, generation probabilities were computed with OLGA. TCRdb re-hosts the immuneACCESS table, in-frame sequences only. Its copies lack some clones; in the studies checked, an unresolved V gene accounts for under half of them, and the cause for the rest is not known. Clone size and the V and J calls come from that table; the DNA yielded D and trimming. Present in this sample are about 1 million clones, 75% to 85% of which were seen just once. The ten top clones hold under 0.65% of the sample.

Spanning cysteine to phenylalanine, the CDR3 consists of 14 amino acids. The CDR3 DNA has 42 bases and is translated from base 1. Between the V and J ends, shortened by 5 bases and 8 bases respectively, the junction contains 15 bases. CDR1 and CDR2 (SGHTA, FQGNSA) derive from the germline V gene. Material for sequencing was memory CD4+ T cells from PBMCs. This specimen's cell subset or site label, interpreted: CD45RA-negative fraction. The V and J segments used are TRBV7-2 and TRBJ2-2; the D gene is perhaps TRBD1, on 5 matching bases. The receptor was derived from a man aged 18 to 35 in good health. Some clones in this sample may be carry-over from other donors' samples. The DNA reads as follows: TGTGCCAGCAGCAGAAGGACACAGAGAGGGGAGCTGTTTTTT. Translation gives CASSRRTQRGELFF.